What follows describes a single T cell receptor beta chain. This CDR3 region has 14 residues. CDR1 is LNHNV and CDR2 is YYDKDF in the germline V gene (reference sequence). The ends lost 0 bases at V and 4 bases at J; junction bases unmatched: 1. Assay used: immunoSEQ multiplex PCR; TCRdb lists only in-frame clones, some missing. This table holds 200,000 or so clones, 88% found once. The sample originates from a study of blood T cell repertoires in COVID-19. Overall study context: Sample material is recorded as cDNA or gDNA derived from T cells, B-cell-depleted T cells, or PBMCs.

This chain uses TRBV15 with TRBJ1-2, with 8 nucleotides matching TRBD1. The specimen sequenced was peripheral blood. This sequence was found in a man between 65 and 85 years old with acute or convalescent COVID-19. The CDR3 nucleotides read TGTGCCACCAGCAGAGAGACAGGGGCCTATGGCTACACCTTC. Protein sequence: CATSRETGAYGYTF.